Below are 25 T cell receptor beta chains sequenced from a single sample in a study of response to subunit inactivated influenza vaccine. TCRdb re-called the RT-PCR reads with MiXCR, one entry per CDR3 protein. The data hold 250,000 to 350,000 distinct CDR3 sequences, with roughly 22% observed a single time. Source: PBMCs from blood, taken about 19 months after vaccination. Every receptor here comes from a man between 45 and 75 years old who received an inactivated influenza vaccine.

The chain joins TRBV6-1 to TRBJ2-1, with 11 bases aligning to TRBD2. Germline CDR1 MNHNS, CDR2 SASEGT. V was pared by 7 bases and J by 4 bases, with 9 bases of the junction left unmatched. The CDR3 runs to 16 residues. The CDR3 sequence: CASTNLAGGLYNEQFF. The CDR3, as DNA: TGTGCCAGCACCAACCTAGCGGGGGGCCTATACAATGAGCAGTTCTTC.

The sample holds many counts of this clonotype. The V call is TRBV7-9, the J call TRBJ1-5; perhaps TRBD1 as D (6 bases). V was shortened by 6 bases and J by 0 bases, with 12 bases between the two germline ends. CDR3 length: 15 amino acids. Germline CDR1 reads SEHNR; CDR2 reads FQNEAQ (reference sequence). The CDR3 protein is CASSRPTGSNQPQHF. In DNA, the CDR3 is TGTGCCAGCAGTCGCCCGACAGGTAGCAATCAGCCCCAGCATTTT. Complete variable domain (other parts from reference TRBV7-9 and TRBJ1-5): DTGVSQNPRHKITKRGQNVTFRCDPISEHNRLYWYRQTLGQGPEFLTYFQNEAQLEKSRLLSDRFSAERPKGSFSTLEIQRTEQGDSAMYLCASSRPTGSNQPQHFGDGTRLSIL.

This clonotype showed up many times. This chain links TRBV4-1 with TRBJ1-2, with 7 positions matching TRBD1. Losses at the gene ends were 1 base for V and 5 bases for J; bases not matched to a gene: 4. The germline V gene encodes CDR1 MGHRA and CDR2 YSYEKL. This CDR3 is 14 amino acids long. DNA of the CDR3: TGCGCCAGCAGCCAAGGGAACAGGGGTTATGGCTACACCTTC. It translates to CASSQGNRGYGYTF.

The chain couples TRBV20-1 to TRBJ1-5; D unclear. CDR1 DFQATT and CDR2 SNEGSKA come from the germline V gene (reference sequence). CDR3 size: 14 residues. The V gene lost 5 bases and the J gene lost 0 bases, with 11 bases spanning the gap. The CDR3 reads CSAESGNSNQPQHF. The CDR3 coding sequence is TGCAGTGCTGAATCCGGGAATAGCAATCAGCCCCAGCATTTT.

CDR3 protein: CASSRQNSNQPQHF. DNA for the CDR3: TGTGCCAGCAGCCGACAGAATAGCAATCAGCCCCAGCATTTT. The rearrangement uses TRBV2 and TRBJ1-5, with D possibly TRBD1 on 5 matching bases. Trimming took off 6 bases at V and 0 bases at J, with 9 bases between the two ends. Germline V gives CDR1 SNHLY, CDR2 FYNNEI. This CDR3 comprises 14 residues.

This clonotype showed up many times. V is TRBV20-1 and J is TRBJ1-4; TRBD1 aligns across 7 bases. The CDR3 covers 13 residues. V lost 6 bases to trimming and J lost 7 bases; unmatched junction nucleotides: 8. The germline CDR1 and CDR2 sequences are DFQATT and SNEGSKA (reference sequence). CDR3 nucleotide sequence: TGCAGTGCGGCTAGGGGGCAGGGTGAAAAACTGTTTTTT. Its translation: CSAARGQGEKLFF.

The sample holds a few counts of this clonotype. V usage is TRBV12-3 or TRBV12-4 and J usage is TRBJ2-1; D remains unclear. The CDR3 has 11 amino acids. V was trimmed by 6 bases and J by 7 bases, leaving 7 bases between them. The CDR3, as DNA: TGTGCCAGCAGATATGATAATGAGCAGTTCTTC. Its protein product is CASRYDNEQFF.

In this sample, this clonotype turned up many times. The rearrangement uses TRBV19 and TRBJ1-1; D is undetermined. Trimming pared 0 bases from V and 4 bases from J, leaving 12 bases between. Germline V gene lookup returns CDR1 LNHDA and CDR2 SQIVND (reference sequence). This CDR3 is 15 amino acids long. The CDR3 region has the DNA TGTGCCAGTAGTATAGATCTTTATACGTCCACTGAAGCTTTCTTT. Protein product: CASSIDLYTSTEAFF.

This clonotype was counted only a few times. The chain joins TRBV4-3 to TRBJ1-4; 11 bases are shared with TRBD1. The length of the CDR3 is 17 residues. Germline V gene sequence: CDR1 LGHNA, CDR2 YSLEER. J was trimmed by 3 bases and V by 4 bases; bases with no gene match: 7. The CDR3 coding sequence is TGCGCCAGCAGCCGACGAGGGGGACAGGGGGCTAATGAAAAACTGTTTTTT. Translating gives CASSRRGGQGANEKLFF.

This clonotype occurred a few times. Written as DNA, the CDR3 is TGTGCCACCATGGAGGACAGGCGGACTGCGCGAAACACCATATATTTT. The encoded protein is CATMEDRRTARNTIYF. The V call is TRBV2, the J call TRBJ1-3; 7 nucleotides line up with TRBD1. This CDR3 region has 16 residues. The V segment lost 10 bases and the J segment 5 bases; nucleotides outside the gene matches: 17. Germline V gene lookup returns CDR1 SNHLY and CDR2 FYNNEI.

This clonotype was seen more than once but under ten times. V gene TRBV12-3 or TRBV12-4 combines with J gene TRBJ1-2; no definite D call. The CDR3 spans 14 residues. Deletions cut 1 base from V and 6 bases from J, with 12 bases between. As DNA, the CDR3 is TGTGCCAGCAGTTTAGTGTCACGGTCGGATGGCTACACCTTC. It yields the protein CASSLVSRSDGYTF.

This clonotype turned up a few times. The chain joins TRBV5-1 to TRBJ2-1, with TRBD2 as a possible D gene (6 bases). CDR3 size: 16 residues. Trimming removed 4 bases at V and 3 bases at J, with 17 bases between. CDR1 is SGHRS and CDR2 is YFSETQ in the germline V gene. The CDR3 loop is CASSTSSRGNYNEQFF. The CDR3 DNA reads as TGCGCCAGCAGCACATCCAGCCGGGGGAACTACAATGAGCAGTTCTTC.

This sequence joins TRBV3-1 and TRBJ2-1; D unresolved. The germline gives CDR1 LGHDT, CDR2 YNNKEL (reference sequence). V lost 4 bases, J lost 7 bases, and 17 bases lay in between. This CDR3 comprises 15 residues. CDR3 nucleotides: TGTGCCAGCAGCCCATTCTTGTCTGGAAATAATGAGCAGTTCTTC. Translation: CASSPFLSGNNEQFF.

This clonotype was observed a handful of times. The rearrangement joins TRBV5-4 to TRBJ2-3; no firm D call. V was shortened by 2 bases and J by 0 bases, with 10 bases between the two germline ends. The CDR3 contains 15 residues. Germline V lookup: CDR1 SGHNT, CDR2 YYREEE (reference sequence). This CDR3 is CASSLYTTSTDTQYF. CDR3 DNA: TGTGCCAGCAGCTTATATACAACTAGCACAGATACGCAGTATTTT.

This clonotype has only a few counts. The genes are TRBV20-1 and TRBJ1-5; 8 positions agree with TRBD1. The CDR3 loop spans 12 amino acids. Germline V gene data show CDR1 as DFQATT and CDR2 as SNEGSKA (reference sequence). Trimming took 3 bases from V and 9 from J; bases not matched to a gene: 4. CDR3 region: CSARDRARPQHF. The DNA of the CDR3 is TGCAGTGCTAGGGACAGGGCTCGGCCCCAGCATTTT.

This CDR3 is CSVDRGEKLFF. For the CDR3, the DNA is TGCAGCGTTGACAGGGGCGAAAAACTGTTTTTT. The chain recombines TRBV29-1 with TRBJ1-4; tentative D call: TRBD1 (6 bases). Trimming pared 3 bases from V and 8 bases from J, leaving 7 bases between. The CDR3 runs 11 residues. In germline, CDR1 is SQVTM, CDR2 ANQGSEA. Full variable domain (missing parts from reference TRBV29-1 and TRBJ1-4): SAVISQKPSRDICQRGTSLTIQCQVDSQVTMMFWYRQQPGQSLTLIATANQGSEATYESGFVIDKFPISRPNLTFSTLTVSNMSPEDSSIYLCSVDRGEKLFFGSGTQLSVL.

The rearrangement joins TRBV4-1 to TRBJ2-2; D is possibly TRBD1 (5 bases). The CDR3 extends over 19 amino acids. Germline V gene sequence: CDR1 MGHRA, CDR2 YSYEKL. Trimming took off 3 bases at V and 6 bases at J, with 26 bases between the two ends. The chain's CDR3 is CASSHGRTVIGAEAGELFF. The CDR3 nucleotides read TGCGCCAGCAGCCACGGCAGGACCGTTATTGGGGCCGAGGCCGGGGAGCTGTTTTTT.

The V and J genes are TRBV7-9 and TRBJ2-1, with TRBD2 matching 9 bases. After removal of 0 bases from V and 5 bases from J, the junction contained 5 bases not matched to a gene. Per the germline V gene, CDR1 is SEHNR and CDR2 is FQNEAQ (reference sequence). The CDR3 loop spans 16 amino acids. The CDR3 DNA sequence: TGTGCCAGCAGCTTAGCAGCGGCGGGGGGGGACAATGAGCAGTTCTTC. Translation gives CASSLAAAGGDNEQFF.

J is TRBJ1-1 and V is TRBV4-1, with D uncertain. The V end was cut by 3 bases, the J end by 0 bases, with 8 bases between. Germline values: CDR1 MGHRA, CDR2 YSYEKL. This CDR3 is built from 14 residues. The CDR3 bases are TGCGCCAGCAGCCACCCAGCCATGAACACTGAAGCTTTCTTT. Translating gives CASSHPAMNTEAFF.

The CDR3 sequence: CASSKPINTSECDNEQFF. The CDR3 DNA sequence: TGTGCCAGCAGCAAACCAATTAACACTAGCGAGTGTGACAATGAGCAGTTCTTC. This chain uses TRBV21-1 with TRBJ2-1; the D call of TRBD2 is as the table states it, not checked on the DNA. TRBV21-1 is reported as a pseudogene. The CDR3 sequence is 18 residues long.

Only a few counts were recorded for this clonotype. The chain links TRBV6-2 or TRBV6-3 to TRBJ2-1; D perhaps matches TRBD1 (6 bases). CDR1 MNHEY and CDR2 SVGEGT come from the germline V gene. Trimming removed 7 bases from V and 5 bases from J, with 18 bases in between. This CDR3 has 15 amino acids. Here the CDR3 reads CASTDMGHINNEQFF. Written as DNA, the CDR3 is TGTGCCAGCACTGACATGGGACACATCAACAATGAGCAGTTCTTC.

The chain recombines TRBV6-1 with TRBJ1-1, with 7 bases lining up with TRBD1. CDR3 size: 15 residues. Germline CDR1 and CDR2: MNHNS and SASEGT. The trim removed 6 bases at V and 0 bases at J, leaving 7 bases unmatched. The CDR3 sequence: CASSSGQFMNTEAFF. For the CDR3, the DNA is TGTGCCAGCAGCTCGGGACAGTTCATGAACACTGAAGCTTTCTTT.

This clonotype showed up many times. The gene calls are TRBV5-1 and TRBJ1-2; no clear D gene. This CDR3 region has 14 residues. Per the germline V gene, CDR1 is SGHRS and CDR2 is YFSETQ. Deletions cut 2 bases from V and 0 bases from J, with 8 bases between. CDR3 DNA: TGCGCCAGCAGCTTTACAGACGCTAACTATGGCTACACCTTC. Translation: CASSFTDANYGYTF.

The DNA for the CDR3 is TGTGCCAGCAGCCCCAAAGGGTACACTGAAGCTTTCTTT. Its translation: CASSPKGYTEAFF. The J gene is TRBJ1-1, the V gene TRBV7-2; D not certain. CDR1 is SGHTA and CDR2 is FQGNSA in the germline V gene. The CDR3 is made up of 13 amino acids. V lost 5 bases, J lost 3 bases, and 10 bases lay in between.

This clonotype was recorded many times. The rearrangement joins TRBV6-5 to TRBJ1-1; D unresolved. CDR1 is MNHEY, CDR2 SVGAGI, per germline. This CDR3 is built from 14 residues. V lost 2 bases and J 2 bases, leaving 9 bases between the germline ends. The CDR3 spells CASSYRSENTEAFF. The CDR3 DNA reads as TGTGCCAGCAGTTACCGGTCGGAAAACACTGAAGCTTTCTTT.